In this sample, the clone carrying this T cell receptor beta chain turned up a few times. Its target is not known. The CDR3 runs to 13 residues. Germline V gene data show CDR1 as LNHNV and CDR2 as YYDKDF (reference sequence). Trimming stripped 8 bases from V and 3 bases from J, with 11 bases between. Every bit of the isolated RNA underwent reverse transcription, so sequencing read expressed TCRB transcripts. Generated by immunoSEQ multiplex PCR, the TCRdb table keeps only in-frame clones and is missing some. The table lists around 600,000 clones, 9.5% to 15% of them singletons. The sample is drawn from a study of beta chain features in type 1 diabetes. Study-wide points: Type 1 diabetes patients had moderately but significantly shorter TCRB CDR3s in all four CD4+ subsets.

The sequencing sample was made of naive CD4+ T cells from blood. The chain combines TRBV15 with TRBJ1-5, with D possibly being TRBD1 (5 bases). The TCR was taken from a man aged 25 to 45 with type 1 diabetes. This CDR3 is CATYGGNNQPQHF. Here the CDR3 DNA reads TGTGCCACCTACGGGGGGAACAATCAGCCCCAGCATTTT.